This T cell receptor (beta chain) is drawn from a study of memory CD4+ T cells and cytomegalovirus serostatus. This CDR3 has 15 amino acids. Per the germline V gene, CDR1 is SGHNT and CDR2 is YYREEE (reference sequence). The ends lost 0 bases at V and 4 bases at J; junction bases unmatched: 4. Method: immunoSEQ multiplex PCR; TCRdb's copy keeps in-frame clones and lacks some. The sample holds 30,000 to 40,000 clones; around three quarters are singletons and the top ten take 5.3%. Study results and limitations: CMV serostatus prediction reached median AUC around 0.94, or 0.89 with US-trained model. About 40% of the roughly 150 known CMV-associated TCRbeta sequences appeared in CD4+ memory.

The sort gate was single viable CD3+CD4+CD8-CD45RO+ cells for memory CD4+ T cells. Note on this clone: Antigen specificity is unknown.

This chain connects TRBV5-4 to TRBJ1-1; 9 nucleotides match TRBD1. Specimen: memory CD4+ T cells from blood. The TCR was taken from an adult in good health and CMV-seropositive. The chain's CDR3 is CASSLVSQGATEAFF. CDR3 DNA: TGTGCCAGCAGCTTGGTCTCACAGGGGGCCACTGAAGCTTTCTTT.